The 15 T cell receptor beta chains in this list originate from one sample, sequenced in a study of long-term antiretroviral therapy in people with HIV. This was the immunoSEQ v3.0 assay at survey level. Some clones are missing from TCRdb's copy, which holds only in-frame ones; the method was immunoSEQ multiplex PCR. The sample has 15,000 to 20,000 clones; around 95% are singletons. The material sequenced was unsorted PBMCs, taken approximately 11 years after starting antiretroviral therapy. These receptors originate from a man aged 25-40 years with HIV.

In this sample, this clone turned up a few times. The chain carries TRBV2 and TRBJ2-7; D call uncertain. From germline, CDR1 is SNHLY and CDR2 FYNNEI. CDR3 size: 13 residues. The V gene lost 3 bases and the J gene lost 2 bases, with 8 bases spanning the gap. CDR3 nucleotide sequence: TGTGCCAGCAGTGAGGGCCGTGCCTACGAGCAGTACGTC. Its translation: CASSEGRAYEQYV.

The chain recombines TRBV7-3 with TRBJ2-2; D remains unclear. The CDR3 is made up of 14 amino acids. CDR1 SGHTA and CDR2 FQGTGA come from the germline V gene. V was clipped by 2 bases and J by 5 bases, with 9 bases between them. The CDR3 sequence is CASSLVGRTGELFF. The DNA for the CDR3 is TGTGCCAGCAGCTTAGTCGGACGGACCGGGGAGCTGTTTTTT.

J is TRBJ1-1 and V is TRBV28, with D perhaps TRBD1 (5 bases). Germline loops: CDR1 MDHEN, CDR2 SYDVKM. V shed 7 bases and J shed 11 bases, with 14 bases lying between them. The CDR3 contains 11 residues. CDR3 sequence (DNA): TGTGCCAGCAAGCGGGGCCCCGGGGCTTTCTTT. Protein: CASKRGPGAFF.

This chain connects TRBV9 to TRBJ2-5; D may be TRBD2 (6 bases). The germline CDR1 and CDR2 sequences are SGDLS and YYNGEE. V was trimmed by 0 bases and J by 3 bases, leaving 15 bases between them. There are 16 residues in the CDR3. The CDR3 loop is CASSVGTGDWKETQYF. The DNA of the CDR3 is TGTGCCAGCAGCGTAGGTACGGGGGATTGGAAAGAGACCCAGTACTTC.

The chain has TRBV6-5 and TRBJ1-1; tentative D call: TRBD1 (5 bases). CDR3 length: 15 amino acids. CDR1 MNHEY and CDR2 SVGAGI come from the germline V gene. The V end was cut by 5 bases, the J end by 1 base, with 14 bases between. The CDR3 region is CASSPRWDENTEAFF. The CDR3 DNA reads TGTGCCAGCAGTCCCCGATGGGACGAGAACACTGAAGCTTTCTTT.

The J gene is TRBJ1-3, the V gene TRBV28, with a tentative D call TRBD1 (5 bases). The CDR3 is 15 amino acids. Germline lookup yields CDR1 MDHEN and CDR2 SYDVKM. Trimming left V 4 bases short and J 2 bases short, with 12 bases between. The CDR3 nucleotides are TGTGCCAGCAGTTCGGGCATGGGGGCTGGAAACACCATATATTTT. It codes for CASSSGMGAGNTIYF.

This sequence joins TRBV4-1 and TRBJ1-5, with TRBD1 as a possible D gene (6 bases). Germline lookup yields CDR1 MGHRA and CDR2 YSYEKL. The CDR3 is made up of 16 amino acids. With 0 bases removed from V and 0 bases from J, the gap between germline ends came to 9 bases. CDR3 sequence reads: CASSQEGGHSNQPQHF. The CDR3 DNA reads TGCGCCAGCAGCCAAGAGGGGGGGCATAGCAATCAGCCCCAGCATTTT.

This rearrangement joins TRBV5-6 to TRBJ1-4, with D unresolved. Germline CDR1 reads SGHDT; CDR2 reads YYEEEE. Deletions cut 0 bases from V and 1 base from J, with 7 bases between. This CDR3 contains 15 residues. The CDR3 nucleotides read TGTGCCAGCAGCTTGGCGGGTGGAACTAATGAAAAACTGTTTTTT. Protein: CASSLAGGTNEKLFF.

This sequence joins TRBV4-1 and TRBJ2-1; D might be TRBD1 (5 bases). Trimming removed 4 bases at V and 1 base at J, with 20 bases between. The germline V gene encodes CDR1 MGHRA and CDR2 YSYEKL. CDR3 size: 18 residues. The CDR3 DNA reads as TGCGCCAGCAGCCCTCAACCGACAGCTCCCTATTCCTACAATGAGCAGTTCTTC. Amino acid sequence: CASSPQPTAPYSYNEQFF.

This chain's CDR3 is CASSLFPPISESNQPQHF. CDR3 coding DNA: TGTGCCAGCAGTTTATTTCCGCCTATTTCAGAGAGCAATCAGCCCCAGCATTTT. This chain links TRBV27 with TRBJ1-5; D is unresolved. CDR1 and CDR2 from the germline V gene are MNHEY and SMNVEV (reference sequence). V lost 1 base, J lost 1 base, and 17 bases lay in between. This CDR3 contains 18 residues.

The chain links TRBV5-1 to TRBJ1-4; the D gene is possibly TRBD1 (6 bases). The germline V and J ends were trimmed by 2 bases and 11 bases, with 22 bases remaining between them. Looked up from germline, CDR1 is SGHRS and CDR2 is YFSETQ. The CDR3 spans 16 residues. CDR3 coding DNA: TGCGCCAGCAGCTTCGCGGAGGCAGGGGAAAGAGGGAAACTGTTTTTT. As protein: CASSFAEAGERGKLFF.

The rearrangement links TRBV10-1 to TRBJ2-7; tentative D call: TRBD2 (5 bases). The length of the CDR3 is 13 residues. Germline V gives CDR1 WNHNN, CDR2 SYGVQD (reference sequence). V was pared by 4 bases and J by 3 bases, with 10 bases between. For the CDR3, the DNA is TGCGCCAGCAGTGGGGAGTCTTACTACGAGCAGTACTTC. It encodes CASSGESYYEQYF.

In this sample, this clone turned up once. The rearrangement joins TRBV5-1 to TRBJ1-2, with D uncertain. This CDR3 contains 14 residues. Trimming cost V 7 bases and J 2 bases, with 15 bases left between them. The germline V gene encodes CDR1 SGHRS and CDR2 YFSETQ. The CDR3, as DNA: TGCGCCAGCGCCCTGGAATCTACCAACTATGGCTACACCTTC. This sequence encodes CASALESTNYGYTF.

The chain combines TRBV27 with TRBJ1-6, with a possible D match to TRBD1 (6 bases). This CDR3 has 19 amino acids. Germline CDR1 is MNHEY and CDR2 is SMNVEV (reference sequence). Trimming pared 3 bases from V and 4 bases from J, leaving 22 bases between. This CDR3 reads CASSFFVFQGRGYNSPLHF. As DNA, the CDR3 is TGTGCCAGCAGTTTCTTTGTATTCCAGGGGCGCGGGTATAATTCACCCCTCCACTTT.

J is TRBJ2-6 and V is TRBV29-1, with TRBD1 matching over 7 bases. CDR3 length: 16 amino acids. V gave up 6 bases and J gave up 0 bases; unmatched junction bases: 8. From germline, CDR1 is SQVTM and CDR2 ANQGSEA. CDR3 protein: CSVETGYPSGANVLTF. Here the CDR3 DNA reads TGCAGCGTCGAGACAGGGTACCCCTCTGGGGCCAACGTCCTGACTTTC. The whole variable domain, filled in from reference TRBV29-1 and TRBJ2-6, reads SAVISQKPSRDICQRGTSLTIQCQVDSQVTMMFWYRQQPGQSLTLIATANQGSEATYESGFVIDKFPISRPNLTFSTLTVSNMSPEDSSIYLCSVETGYPSGANVLTFGAGSRLTVL.